This T cell receptor beta chain was sequenced for a study of cytomegalovirus exposure and HLA in healthy donors. Notes on the study in general: For cytomegalovirus status, the classifier reportedly gave diagnoses with high specificity and sensitivity. At a 0.05 false discovery rate, a later analysis found around 17,000 TCR beta sequences to be associated with HLA alleles.

Between the trimmed V and J ends, which lost 0 bases and 8 bases, there was a span of 10 bases. The CDR3 is 13 residues long. The V gene's germline CDR1 is MNHEY and CDR2 SVGAGI. As concerns this clone: The antigen remains unidentified.

The PCR made use of 60 Vbeta and 13 Jbeta primers. Data came from immunoSEQ multiplex PCR; TCRdb stores just in-frame clones and leaves some out. The repertoire holds 200,000 to 250,000 clones, with about 70% as singletons. Sample: PBMCs. This TCR came from a woman aged 25-40 years in good health and CMV-seronegative. The V and J genes are TRBV6-5 and TRBJ1-1; D is undetermined. CDR3 residues: CASSYSESGEAFF. The CDR3 DNA reads TGTGCCAGCAGTTACTCGGAGTCCGGGGAAGCTTTCTTT.